This TCR beta chain was sequenced during a study of OX40 agonist ivuxolimab in advanced cancers. The study in broad terms: Ivuxolimab was an agonistic, fully human IgG2 monoclonal antibody directed against OX40 (CD134), a costimulatory receptor. Intravenous ivuxolimab was administered to patients every 2 weeks at six dose levels: 0.01, 0.1, 0.3, 1.5, 3 and 10 mg/kg. Of the roughly 52 dose-escalation patients, hepatocellular carcinoma was present in about 20, melanoma in approximately 15, renal cell carcinoma in 9 and head and neck cancer in 9. In the dose-escalation cohort, around four fifths of patients were male, and the mean age was around 65 years with a range of about 20 to 79. Prior anti-PD-1, anti-PD-L1 or anti-CTLA-4 therapy was permitted, and approximately 41% of dose-escalation patients had received checkpoint inhibitors. Partial responses occurred in three dose-escalation patients, of whom one had hepatocellular carcinoma and two had cutaneous melanoma. Peripheral TCRbeta sequencing aimed to test whether ivuxolimab altered TCR sequence diversity and caused clonal T-cell expansion. The paper describes the monotherapy dose-escalation part (N ≈ 52 patients) of the phase I trial of ivuxolimab.

The trial excluded patients who had a history of autoimmune disease or who were on systemic immunosuppression. Peripheral blood for TCR sequencing was collected from all dose cohorts at baseline, on cycle 4 day 1, and on cycle 7 day 1. The samples were taken from a phase I, first-in-human, multicenter, open-label dose-escalation trial of ivuxolimab. Adults with locally advanced or metastatic melanoma, renal cell carcinoma, hepatocellular carcinoma or head and neck squamous cell carcinoma were enrolled in the trial. CD4+ and CD8+ T cells were sorted separately from peripheral blood before TCR sequencing. For sequencing of the TCRbeta CDR3 region, genomic DNA was extracted from the sorted cells. TCRbeta CDR3 regions were sequenced using the immunoSEQ Assay. The table was pulled from immuneACCESS by TCRdb, which kept in-frame rearrangements only. Such tables lose some clones; where checked, under half of the loss comes from unresolved V genes, and the rest has no known cause. The sample table shows 65,000 to 80,000 clones, and roughly nine tenths are seen once. Clones ranked in the top ten supply around 0.31% of the sample.

CDR3 length: 16 amino acids, cysteine to phenylalanine. The CDR3 DNA has 48 bases and is translated from base 1. The germline V gene (reference sequence) specifies MNHEY as CDR1 and SMNVEV as CDR2. Compared with germline, V lacks 4 bases and J lacks 0 bases; bases without a gene match: 5. Points the paper makes about the study in general: Partial responders in the 0.1-3.0 mg/kg groups had among the lowest normalized peripheral clonal expansion, especially among CD8+ T cells. Clonal expansion of both CD4+ and CD8+ blood T cells was observed from baseline to week 6 at doses 0.1 to 3.0 mg/kg. After ivuxolimab, CD8+ T cells had more expanded clones than CD4+ T cells on average. Low levels of normalized T-cell clonal expansion were also seen in some patients who did not respond. Antigen specificity was not determined for the clonally expanded peripheral T cells.

On this clone itself: Its antigen is currently not known. One base away there is no much larger clone; base qualities are not given.

The chain was built from TRBV27 and TRBJ2-4, and TRBD2 matches 8 of the central bases. The TCR originated in an adult with an advanced solid tumor such as melanoma, head and neck, liver or kidney cancer. The sequencing used CD4+ or CD8+ T cells sorted from blood, collected in a trial of the OX40 agonist ivuxolimab. CDR3 protein: CASSSIAGLAKNIQYF. DNA sequence: TGTGCCAGCAGTTCTATAGCGGGGTTAGCCAAAAACATTCAGTACTTC.